The sequence of this T cell receptor (beta chain) was determined in a study of T cells in Graves' hyperthyroidism and ophthalmopathy. Whole-study context: Prior to any treatment, at the point of initial diagnosis, peripheral blood was collected.

V gave up 3 bases and J gave up 1 base, with 11 bases separating them. Germline-derived CDR1 and CDR2 are DFQATT and SNEGSKA (reference sequence). The CDR3 is 14 residues long. RNA transcripts served as the template for amplifying TCR beta CDR3 regions. Initially, a first-round RT-PCR of the TCR CDR3 employed the HTBI primer set. MiXCR, run by TCRdb on the multiplex PCR reads, gives a single entry per CDR3 protein. Of around 200,000 distinct CDR3 sequences in the sample, about 16% were seen once. The study enrolled patients aged 18 to 65 with newly diagnosed hyperthyroidism of under 2 months' duration. Comment on this clonotype: Its antigen is not identified.

Study-level results: A model of 13 V-J features distinguished ophthalmopathy from stable hyperthyroidism. Most thyroid clonotypes expanded above 0.001 appeared in blood too.

The sequence was collected from a man between 40 and 49 years old with Graves' hyperthyroidism. Sequenced material: blood. V usage is TRBV20-1 and J usage is TRBJ2-3, with D perhaps matching TRBD1 (6 bases). Here the CDR3 DNA reads TGCAGTGCTAGTAGGCCAGGGGGCACAGATACGCAGTATTTT. Its translation is CSASRPGGTDTQYF.